A single sample gave rise to the 19 T cell receptor beta chains below, sequenced in a study of T cell responses to AZD1222 COVID-19 vaccine. Libraries were prepared by immunoSEQ multiplex PCR; TCRdb keeps only in-frame clonotypes and omits some of them. Found here are around 120,000 clones, about nine tenths of them singletons; the top ten hold around 15%. The sequences come from peripheral blood, collected on day 0 of AZD1222 vaccination. The receptors derive from an adult in good health.

The chain carries TRBV5-1 and TRBJ1-1; 10 bases align to TRBD1. The V gene end was trimmed by 6 bases and the J gene end by 4 bases; junction bases not matched to a gene: 6. Germline CDR1 reads SGHRS; CDR2 reads YFSETQ. This CDR3 has 14 amino acids. The CDR3 is CASTRDRGITEAFF. The CDR3 DNA reads as TGCGCCAGCACTAGGGACAGGGGCATCACTGAAGCTTTCTTT.

The chain carries TRBV28 and TRBJ1-4; D is undetermined. The CDR3 has 14 amino acids. Between the trimmed V and J ends, which lost 2 bases and 8 bases, there was a span of 12 bases. Looked up from germline, CDR1 is MDHEN and CDR2 is SYDVKM. The CDR3 here is CASSLSAMWEKLFF. The CDR3 nucleotides are TGTGCCAGCAGTTTAAGTGCCATGTGGGAAAAACTGTTTTTT.

V gene TRBV2 combines with J gene TRBJ1-5; possible D gene TRBD1, 5 bases. The CDR3 length is 13 residues. Trimming left V 2 bases short and J 4 bases short, with 6 bases between. CDR1 is SNHLY, CDR2 FYNNEI, per germline. As DNA, the CDR3 is TGTGCCAGCAGTGAACAGGGAAATCAGCCCCAGCATTTT. This sequence encodes CASSEQGNQPQHF.

This rearrangement joins TRBV11-2 to TRBJ1-1; D not resolved. The germline V gene encodes CDR1 SGHAT and CDR2 FQNNGV. Trimming took off 4 bases at V and 11 bases at J, with 17 bases between the two ends. This CDR3 comprises 13 residues. The CDR3, as DNA: TGTGCCAGCAGCTCAGACACGGCTCTAGGGGCTTTCTTT. This gives the protein CASSSDTALGAFF. Full variable domain (missing parts from reference TRBV11-2 and TRBJ1-1): EAGVAQSPRYKIIEKRQSVAFWCNPISGHATLYWYQQILGQGPKLLIQFQNNGVVDDSQLPKDRFSAERLKGVDSTLKIQPAKLEDSAVYLCASSSDTALGAFFGQGTRLTVV.

This clone was observed a handful of times. The chain recombines TRBV14 with TRBJ2-3; no reliable D call. CDR1 SGHDN and CDR2 FVKESK come from the germline V gene. The CDR3 is made up of 13 amino acids. V was trimmed by 0 bases and J by 4 bases, leaving 5 bases between them. In DNA, the CDR3 is TGTGCCAGCAGCCAAGATTGGCCAGATACGCAGTATTTT. It yields the protein CASSQDWPDTQYF.

The rearrangement joins TRBV4-1 to TRBJ1-6; no reliable D call. CDR3 length: 16 residues. The germline CDR1 and CDR2 sequences are MGHRA and YSYEKL. Trimming cost V 0 bases and J 9 bases, with 15 bases left between them. The CDR3 loop reads CASSQDHFGGISPLHF. The CDR3 bases are TGCGCCAGCAGCCAAGACCACTTCGGCGGAATTTCACCCCTCCACTTT.

The table lists this clone with a count of one. The rearrangement joins TRBV4-1 to TRBJ2-3; TRBD2 matches 9 bases. The V segment lost 2 bases and the J segment 4 bases; nucleotides outside the gene matches: 7. The CDR3 contains 16 residues. The germline CDR1 and CDR2 sequences are MGHRA and YSYEKL. CDR3 nucleotide sequence: TGCGCCAGCAGCCAAACCTACGGCGGGGGGGCAGATACGCAGTATTTT. Protein product: CASSQTYGGGADTQYF.

The chain carries TRBV5-5 and TRBJ1-4; 12 nucleotides match TRBD1. Germline V gene data show CDR1 as SGHKS and CDR2 as YYEKEE (reference sequence). The CDR3 is 15 amino acids. The junction had 8 bases not matched to a gene; V was cut back by 4 bases and J by 10 bases. The CDR3 sequence: CASSAAGTGGVKLFF. For the CDR3, the DNA is TGTGCCAGCAGCGCCGCCGGGACAGGGGGCGTAAAACTGTTTTTT.

This clone was observed a handful of times. The rearrangement uses TRBV12-3 or TRBV12-4 and TRBJ1-5, with 8 bases lining up with TRBD1. The CDR3 totals 12 residues. J gave up 6 bases and V 5 bases, and 0 bases lay outside the gene matches. The CDR3 coding sequence is TGTGCCAGCAGTGACAGGGGTCAGCCCCAGCATTTT. Protein product: CASSDRGQPQHF.

The chain couples TRBV19 to TRBJ2-7; 10 nucleotides align to TRBD2. This CDR3 is 15 amino acids long. V lost 5 bases to trimming and J lost 1 base; unmatched junction nucleotides: 5. CDR1 and CDR2 from the germline V gene are LNHDA and SQIVND (reference sequence). The CDR3 nucleotides read TGTGCCAGTAGTGCTAGCGGGGGAACTTCCTACGAGCAGTACTTC. It yields the protein CASSASGGTSYEQYF.

The chain joins TRBV14 to TRBJ2-7; 8 bases are shared with TRBD1. CDR3 length equals 13 residues. In germline, CDR1 is SGHDN, CDR2 FVKESK. V shed 4 bases and J 3 bases; nucleotides not matched to a gene: 2. The chain's CDR3 is CASSRRGLYEQYF. In DNA form, the CDR3 reads TGTGCCAGCAGCCGCAGGGGGCTCTACGAGCAGTACTTC.

The J gene is TRBJ1-2, the V gene TRBV24-1, with 7 positions matching TRBD1. This CDR3 spans 15 amino acids. V was clipped by 4 bases and J by 6 bases; unmatched bases: 10. Germline CDR1 is KGHDR and CDR2 is SFDVKD. This CDR3 is CATSDFYGTVDGYTF. Written as DNA, the CDR3 is TGTGCCACCAGTGACTTCTACGGGACAGTCGATGGCTACACCTTC.

The CDR3 DNA is TGTGCCTGGAGGGAACTACTAACACCGGACGGCTACACCTTC. Amino acid sequence: CAWRELLTPDGYTF. V usage is TRBV30 and J usage is TRBJ1-2; unclear D gene. CDR1 is GTSNPN, CDR2 SVGIG, per germline (reference sequence). Trimming took off 3 bases at V and 8 bases at J, with 19 bases between the two ends. The CDR3 covers 14 residues.

The rearrangement joins TRBV27 to TRBJ1-5, with D uncertain. V lost 4 bases and J 6 bases, leaving 10 bases between the germline ends. The CDR3 contains 13 residues. CDR1 is MNHEY, CDR2 SMNVEV, per germline (reference sequence). For the CDR3, the DNA is TGTGCCAGCAGTTCTAGCCCCCTTCAGCCCCAGCATTTT. Its protein is CASSSSPLQPQHF.

The rearrangement links TRBV30 to TRBJ1-4; D is possibly TRBD1 (5 bases). The V end was cut by 3 bases, the J end by 8 bases, with 13 bases between. The CDR3 totals 13 residues. Germline CDR1 GTSNPN, CDR2 SVGIG (reference sequence). Here the CDR3 DNA reads TGTGCCTGGAGGAAGGGGTCTGGGGAAAAACTGTTTTTT. Translation: CAWRKGSGEKLFF.

The gene calls are TRBV7-9 and TRBJ1-1; D is unclear. V lost 3 bases to trimming and J lost 8 bases, with 10 bases between them. The CDR3 spans 12 residues. Germline V gene sequence: CDR1 SEHNR, CDR2 FQNEAQ (reference sequence). CDR3 in amino acids: CASSFGQDEAFF. The CDR3 nucleotides are TGTGCCAGCAGCTTTGGCCAAGACGAAGCTTTCTTT.

This chain links TRBV4-1 with TRBJ1-6; 11 nucleotides align to TRBD1. Losses at the gene ends were 2 bases for V and 0 bases for J; bases not matched to a gene: 12. The V gene's germline CDR1 is MGHRA and CDR2 YSYEKL. CDR3 size: 21 residues. The CDR3, as DNA: TGCGCCAGCAGCCAACCGCCCGGACAGGGGGCCTTAAGCTCCTATAATTCACCCCTCCACTTT. It encodes CASSQPPGQGALSSYNSPLHF.

The rearrangement links TRBV5-1 to TRBJ2-1, with 9 nucleotides matching TRBD2. The CDR3 runs to 16 residues. CDR1 SGHRS and CDR2 YFSETQ come from the germline V gene. With 0 bases clipped from V and 3 bases from J, the junction kept 4 bases outside the gene matches. The CDR3 loop reads CASSLASGGHYNEQFF. The CDR3 DNA sequence: TGCGCCAGCAGCTTGGCGAGCGGGGGGCACTACAATGAGCAGTTCTTC.

This chain connects TRBV2 to TRBJ1-1; 7 bases line up with TRBD1. Germline V lookup: CDR1 SNHLY, CDR2 FYNNEI. J gave up 5 bases and V 4 bases, and 10 bases lay outside the gene matches. CDR3 length equals 15 residues. The CDR3 bases are TGTGCCAGCAGTGGGACACAGGGGATGTGGACTGAAGCTTTCTTT. Translating it yields CASSGTQGMWTEAFF. Full variable domain (remainder filled in from reference TRBV2 and TRBJ1-1): EPEVTQTPSHQVTQMGQEVILRCVPISNHLYFYWYRQILGQKVEFLVSFYNNEISEKSEIFDDQFSVERPDGSNFTLKIRSTKLEDSAMYFCASSGTQGMWTEAFFGQGTRLTVV.